Below are 8 T cell receptor beta chains sequenced from a single sample in a study of multiple sclerosis patients with progressive multifocal leukoencephalopathy. Method: immunoSEQ multiplex PCR; TCRdb's copy keeps in-frame clones and lacks some. The table lists around 30,000 clones, around 91% of them singletons. Described time point: around 12 months of natalizumab therapy. The specimen comprised PBMCs, sampled from a patient treated with natalizumab. The receptors stem from a human donor with multiple sclerosis.

This chain connects TRBV19 to TRBJ2-3; possible D gene TRBD2, 6 bases. Trimming cost V 7 bases and J 3 bases, with 14 bases left between them. Germline-derived CDR1 and CDR2 are LNHDA and SQIVND (reference sequence). The CDR3 runs 14 residues. DNA of the CDR3: TGTGCCAGTAAGGACTGGGGGGAGACAGATACGCAGTATTTT. This sequence encodes CASKDWGETDTQYF.

The CDR3 nucleotides are TGCAGCGCCAACACAGATACGCAGTATTTT. Amino acid sequence: CSANTDTQYF. The chain has TRBV29-1 and TRBJ2-3, with D unresolved. Germline V lookup: CDR1 SQVTM, CDR2 ANQGSEA. The V gene lost 7 bases and the J gene lost 2 bases, with 4 bases spanning the gap. The CDR3 sequence is 10 residues long.

This rearrangement joins TRBV2 to TRBJ1-5; D gene unclear. V was clipped by 2 bases and J by 5 bases, with 7 bases between them. The CDR3 loop spans 13 amino acids. The V gene's germline CDR1 is SNHLY and CDR2 FYNNEI. As DNA, the CDR3 is TGTGCCAGCAGTGAAATCCCTTATCAGCCCCAGCATTTT. Its translation: CASSEIPYQPQHF.

This rearrangement joins TRBV4-2 to TRBJ1-5; D may be TRBD1 (5 bases). The CDR3 spans 15 residues. Germline-derived CDR1 and CDR2 are LGHNA and YNFKEQ. Deletions cut 0 bases from V and 4 bases from J, with 10 bases between. The CDR3 region is CASSQDVWGNQPQHF. The CDR3 DNA reads as TGTGCCAGCAGCCAAGATGTGTGGGGGAATCAGCCCCAGCATTTT.

The chain couples TRBV7-8 to TRBJ2-5; D gene unclear. This CDR3 has 15 residues. V was pared by 6 bases and J by 5 bases, with 19 bases between. Germline V gives CDR1 SGHVS, CDR2 FQNEAQ. This chain's CDR3 is CASRDHKGPAETQYF. The CDR3 bases are TGTGCCAGCAGGGACCACAAAGGACCGGCGGAGACCCAGTACTTC.

The chain has TRBV2 and TRBJ2-2; D may be TRBD2 (5 bases). Germline loops: CDR1 SNHLY, CDR2 FYNNEI. The CDR3 loop spans 15 amino acids. V was trimmed by 1 base and J by 6 bases, leaving 12 bases between them. This chain's CDR3 is CASSEVVLGSGELFF. The DNA of the CDR3 is TGTGCCAGCAGTGAAGTAGTACTAGGATCCGGGGAGCTGTTTTTT.

This chain connects TRBV19 to TRBJ2-1, with TRBD1 matching 7 bases. V was clipped by 5 bases and J by 0 bases; unmatched bases: 4. The germline V gene encodes CDR1 LNHDA and CDR2 SQIVND (reference sequence). This CDR3 comprises 15 residues. CDR3 DNA: TGTGCCAGTAGTCCGACAGGGAGCTCCTACAATGAGCAGTTCTTC. Translation: CASSPTGSSYNEQFF.

This chain links TRBV11-3 with TRBJ2-1; weak D call: TRBD1 (6 bases). The V gene lost 1 base and the J gene lost 0 bases, with 7 bases spanning the gap. Per germline, CDR1 SGHNT and CDR2 YENEEA. The CDR3 length is 15 residues. The CDR3 nucleotides are TGTGCCAGCAGCTTAGTAGGGGGCTCCTACAATGAGCAGTTCTTC. Amino acids: CASSLVGGSYNEQFF. The whole variable domain, remainder taken from reference TRBV11-3 and TRBJ2-1, is EAGVVQSPRYKIIEKKQPVAFWCNPISGHNTLYWYLQNLGQGPELLIRYENEEAVDDSQLPKDRFSAERLKGVDSTLKIQPAELGDSAVYLCASSLVGGSYNEQFFGPGTRLTVL.